The rows below give T cell receptor beta chains drawn from one sample of a study of blood T cells in healthy people across ages. A single record per CDR3 protein comes from TCRdb applying MiXCR to the 5' RACE reads. This sample has roughly 900,000 distinct CDR3 sequences; approximately 49% occur once, and the top ten carry about an eighth. Sequencing input: blood. The origin of the receptors is a man aged 25 to 40 in good health. The CDR3 runs from the conserved cysteine through the conserved F or W. Each record gives: V gene, J gene, D gene, clone size, CDR3 protein, CDR3 DNA. D genes are given only for firm matches. Where a row states a size, it is once, few, many or the class of an expanded clone; other rows omit it.

v_call: TRBV27
j_call: TRBJ1-6
d_call: NA
clone_size: few
cdr3_aa: CASTNIAEVSPLHF
cdr3_nt: TGTGCCAGCACCAACATAGCGGAGGTTTCACCCCTCCACTTT

v_call: TRBV2
j_call: TRBJ2-3
d_call: NA
clone_size: NA
cdr3_aa: CASSDGGGWGTQYF
cdr3_nt: TGCGCCAGCAGTGACGGCGGGGGCTGGGGTACGCAGTATTTT

v_call: TRBV29-1
j_call: TRBJ1-1
d_call: NA
clone_size: few
cdr3_aa: CSFKTGTEAFF
cdr3_nt: TGCAGCTTTAAGACTGGGACTGAAGCTTTCTTT

v_call: TRBV11-1
j_call: TRBJ2-7
d_call: TRBD1
clone_size: few
cdr3_aa: CASSSSGGQGTYEQYF
cdr3_nt: TGTGCCAGCAGCTCCTCCGGCGGACAGGGTACTTACGAGCAGTACTTC

v_call: TRBV10-3
j_call: TRBJ1-2
d_call: NA
clone_size: few
cdr3_aa: CAINNANNYGYTF
cdr3_nt: TGTGCCATCAATAACGCAAATAACTATGGCTACACCTTC

v_call: TRBV7-9
j_call: TRBJ2-1
d_call: TRBD2
clone_size: few
cdr3_aa: CASIMTSGGYNEQFF
cdr3_nt: TGTGCCAGCATCATGACTAGCGGGGGTTACAATGAGCAGTTCTTC

v_call: TRBV10-3
j_call: TRBJ2-7
d_call: NA
clone_size: NA
cdr3_aa: CAISESRGAYNEQYF
cdr3_nt: TGTGCCATCAGTGAGTCCCGGGGGGCCTACAATGAGCAGTACTTC

v_call: TRBV5-1
j_call: TRBJ2-7
d_call: TRBD1
clone_size: NA
cdr3_aa: CASRPGQSYEQYF
cdr3_nt: TGCGCCAGCAGGCCGGGACAGTCCTACGAGCAGTACTTC

v_call: TRBV3-1
j_call: TRBJ2-7
d_call: TRBD2
clone_size: NA
cdr3_aa: CASSLMSGTSYEQYF
cdr3_nt: TGTGCCAGCAGCCTGATGAGCGGGACTAGCTACGAGCAGTACTTC

v_call: TRBV9
j_call: TRBJ2-7
d_call: TRBD1
clone_size: NA
cdr3_aa: CASSIGTDSYEQYF
cdr3_nt: TGTGCCAGCAGCATCGGGACAGACTCCTACGAGCAGTACTTC

v_call: TRBV5-1
j_call: TRBJ1-6
d_call: TRBD1
clone_size: NA
cdr3_aa: CASSLAYGTGGSPLHF
cdr3_nt: TGCGCCAGCAGCTTGGCCTACGGGACAGGGGGTTCACCCCTCCACTTT

v_call: TRBV6-5
j_call: TRBJ1-2
d_call: NA
clone_size: NA
cdr3_aa: CASSYSPERQAVYGYTF
cdr3_nt: TGTGCCAGCAGTTACAGTCCGGAGAGGCAGGCCGTCTATGGCTACACCTTC

v_call: TRBV19
j_call: TRBJ2-3
d_call: NA
clone_size: NA
cdr3_aa: CASLEKDTQYF
cdr3_nt: TGTGCCAGTCTTGAGAAAGATACGCAGTATTTT

v_call: TRBV20-1
j_call: TRBJ2-7
d_call: NA
clone_size: NA
cdr3_aa: CSARRDRDNVEQYF
cdr3_nt: TGCAGTGCTAGACGGGACCGGGACAATGTTGAGCAGTACTTC

v_call: TRBV4-3
j_call: TRBJ1-4
d_call: NA
clone_size: NA
cdr3_aa: CASSQDHATTNEKLFF
cdr3_nt: TGCGCCAGCAGCCAAGATCATGCAACAACTAATGAAAAACTGTTTTTT

v_call: TRBV2
j_call: TRBJ2-3
d_call: TRBD2
clone_size: NA
cdr3_aa: CASSATSGRTDTQYF
cdr3_nt: TGTGCCAGCAGTGCCACTAGCGGGCGCACAGATACGCAGTATTTT

v_call: TRBV27
j_call: TRBJ2-5
d_call: TRBD2
clone_size: NA
cdr3_aa: CASSGRTSGPRSVYF
cdr3_nt: TGTGCCAGCAGTGGGCGGACTAGCGGGCCCCGGTCAGTGTACTTC

v_call: TRBV27
j_call: TRBJ2-1
d_call: NA
clone_size: NA
cdr3_aa: CASSQKGGPPYNEQFF
cdr3_nt: TGTGCCAGCAGTCAGAAGGGGGGGCCGCCCTACAATGAGCAGTTCTTC

v_call: TRBV9
j_call: TRBJ1-6
d_call: NA
clone_size: NA
cdr3_aa: CASSVEGDSSYNSPLHF
cdr3_nt: TGTGCCAGCAGCGTAGAAGGCGACAGCTCCTATAATTCACCCCTCCACTTT

v_call: TRBV15
j_call: TRBJ2-1
d_call: TRBD2
clone_size: NA
cdr3_aa: CATSSSWTSGGTYNEQFF
cdr3_nt: TGTGCCACCAGCAGTTCCTGGACTAGCGGGGGGACCTACAATGAGCAGTTCTTC

v_call: TRBV12-3/TRBV12-4
j_call: TRBJ1-2
d_call: NA
clone_size: NA
cdr3_aa: CASSPDTFNGYTF
cdr3_nt: TGTGCCAGCAGCCCCGACACATTTAATGGCTACACCTTC

v_call: TRBV14
j_call: TRBJ2-7
d_call: TRBD2
clone_size: NA
cdr3_aa: CASSQGLAGGGYEQYF
cdr3_nt: TGTGCCAGCAGCCAAGGCCTAGCGGGAGGAGGCTACGAGCAGTACTTC